These T cell receptor beta chains were read from a single sample in a study of blood T cell repertoires in COVID-19. Assay: immunoSEQ multiplex PCR; the TCRdb copy retains only in-frame clones and omits some. The sample holds 100,000 to 150,000 clones, approximately 80% seen once. The material sequenced was peripheral blood. The receptors were gathered from a woman aged 50 to 65 with acute or convalescent COVID-19. The conserved cysteine and the conserved F or W are not part of the CDR3 here. Fields, in order: CDR3 protein, V gene, D gene, clone size, J gene. The D gene is left open where the match is weak. Size is omitted from some rows. Given values are once, few, many or a class for expanded clones.

ASTPTSGVYNEQF TRBV25-1 TRBD2 - TRBJ2-1
ASSETGPEKLF TRBV5-1 - - TRBJ1-4
ASSFDRRSYEQY TRBV5-4 - few TRBJ2-7
ASSQGFRGTFYGYT TRBV3-1/TRBV3-2 - - TRBJ1-2
ASSDNLGSAQPQH TRBV2 - - TRBJ1-5
ASMRGGGNNSPLH TRBV6-5 - - TRBJ1-6
ASSDSDRAGSNQPQH TRBV25-1 - - TRBJ1-5
ASSVVGSGGPKNEQF TRBV9 TRBD2 - TRBJ2-1
ASSPGQGVEDEQY TRBV19 TRBD1 - TRBJ2-7
ASSLDGVSGNTIY TRBV5-1 - - TRBJ1-3
ASSPFGQGVSGANVLT TRBV2 TRBD1 - TRBJ2-6
ASSPRGQGLNSPLH TRBV18 TRBD1 - TRBJ1-6
ATSATGAEAF TRBV24-1 TRBD1 - TRBJ1-1
ASSRSGGAPTDTQY TRBV19 TRBD2 - TRBJ2-3
ASSTTGALFGNTEAF TRBV28 TRBD1 once TRBJ1-1
ASSWGLAGGTSTDTQY TRBV5-4 TRBD2 - TRBJ2-3
ASSPDGPGGYGNTIY TRBV19 TRBD1 - TRBJ1-3
ASSSGGQGGYGYT TRBV4-1 TRBD1 - TRBJ1-2
ASSFDRGNTEAF TRBV6-5 TRBD1 - TRBJ1-1
ASSSNGQGNTGELF TRBV28 TRBD1 - TRBJ2-2
ASSPDRNNSPLH TRBV18 - - TRBJ1-6
ASSRGELAGSETQY TRBV3-1/TRBV3-2 TRBD2 - TRBJ2-5
ASSIDPRAGNQPQH TRBV19 - - TRBJ1-5
ASSSTSGGASEQF TRBV27 TRBD2 - TRBJ2-1
ASSLVPGSVTIY TRBV5-1 - - TRBJ1-3
ASSQTVGTGGLKTQY TRBV18 TRBD1 - TRBJ2-5
ASSQGRLATNTGELF TRBV4-2 TRBD2 once TRBJ2-2
ASSDPGTGVWETQY TRBV7-8 TRBD1 - TRBJ2-5
ASSANTGELF TRBV18 - - TRBJ2-2
ASSLAGTNTEAF TRBV5-1 - - TRBJ1-1
SVAQTTGQREQY TRBV29-1 - - TRBJ2-7
ASSHPRGGFDNEQF TRBV3-1/TRBV3-2 TRBD2 once TRBJ2-1
ASSATGTSNTGELF TRBV9 - - TRBJ2-2
ATKRGLRNEKLF TRBV19 - - TRBJ1-4
ASSETSGGTDTQY TRBV9 TRBD2 once TRBJ2-3
ASSLASGIDYGYT TRBV5-5 - - TRBJ1-2
ASSQGQSRRNTEAF TRBV4-1 - - TRBJ1-1
ASSSGGGDTEAF TRBV13 - - TRBJ1-1
ASSRAWVTDTQY TRBV4-1 - - TRBJ2-3
ASSPGGTGWREKLF TRBV18 - - TRBJ1-4
ASSLGGLAGWEQF TRBV7-9 TRBD2 - TRBJ2-1
ASSFTGSHEQY TRBV19 - - TRBJ2-7